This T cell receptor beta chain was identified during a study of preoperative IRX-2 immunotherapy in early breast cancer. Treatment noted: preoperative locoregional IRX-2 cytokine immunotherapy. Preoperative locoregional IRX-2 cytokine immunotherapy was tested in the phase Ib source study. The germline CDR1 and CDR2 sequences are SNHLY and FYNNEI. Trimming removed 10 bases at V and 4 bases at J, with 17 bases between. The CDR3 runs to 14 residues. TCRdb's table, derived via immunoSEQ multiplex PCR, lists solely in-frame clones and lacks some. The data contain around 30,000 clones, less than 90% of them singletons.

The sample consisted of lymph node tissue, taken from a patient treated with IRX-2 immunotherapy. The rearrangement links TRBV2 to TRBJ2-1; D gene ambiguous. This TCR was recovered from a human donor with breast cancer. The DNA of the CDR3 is TGTGCCAAGCCTCCGGGTCCTATTTACAATGAGCAGTTCTTC. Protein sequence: CAKPPGPIYNEQFF.